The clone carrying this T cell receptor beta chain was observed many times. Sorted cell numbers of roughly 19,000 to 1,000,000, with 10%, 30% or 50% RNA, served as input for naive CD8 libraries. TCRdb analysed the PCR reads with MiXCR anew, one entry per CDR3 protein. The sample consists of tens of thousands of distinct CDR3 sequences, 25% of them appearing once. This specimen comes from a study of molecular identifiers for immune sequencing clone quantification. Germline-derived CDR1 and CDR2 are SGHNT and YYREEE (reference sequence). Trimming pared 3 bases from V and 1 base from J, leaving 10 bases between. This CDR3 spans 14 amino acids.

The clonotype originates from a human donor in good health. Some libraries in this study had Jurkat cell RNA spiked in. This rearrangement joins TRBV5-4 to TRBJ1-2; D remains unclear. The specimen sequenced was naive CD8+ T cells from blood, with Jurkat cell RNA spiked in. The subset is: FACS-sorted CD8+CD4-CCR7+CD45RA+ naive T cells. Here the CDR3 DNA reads TGTGCCAGCAGCTCGAGCCACGTTAACTATGGCTACACCTTC. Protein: CASSSSHVNYGYTF.